A selection of T cell receptor beta chains follows, all from one sample in a study of OX40 agonist ivuxolimab in advanced cancers. Produced via immunoSEQ multiplex PCR; TCRdb's table is partial and in-frame only. In the table there are 20,000 or so clones, about 83% of which are singletons. The sample in question was CD4+ or CD8+ T cells sorted from blood, obtained in a trial of the OX40 agonist ivuxolimab. The receptors originated from an adult with an advanced solid tumor such as melanoma, head and neck, liver or kidney cancer. The CDR3 runs from the conserved cysteine through the conserved F or W. A D gene is named only where the DNA matches it firmly. Size is stated for part of the rows, as once, few or many counts, or as a class when the clone is expanded.

v_gene: TRBV18; d_gene: NA; abundance: NA; j_gene: TRBJ2-7; CDR3aa: CASSSELDEQYF; CDR3nt: TGTGCCAGCTCATCCGAATTGGACGAGCAGTACTTC
v_gene: TRBV7-9; d_gene: NA; abundance: NA; j_gene: TRBJ1-1; CDR3aa: CASSLSEAFF; CDR3nt: TGTGCCAGCAGCCTATCTGAAGCTTTCTTT
v_gene: TRBV10-3; d_gene: NA; abundance: NA; j_gene: TRBJ1-2; CDR3aa: CAISESGDRYGYTF; CDR3nt: TGTGCCATCAGTGAGTCGGGGGATCGGTATGGCTACACCTTC
v_gene: TRBV7-9; d_gene: TRBD2; abundance: NA; j_gene: TRBJ2-7; CDR3aa: CASSPPGERGAYEQYF; CDR3nt: TGTGCCAGCAGCCCCCCGGGTGAGCGGGGGGCCTACGAGCAGTACTTC
v_gene: TRBV18; d_gene: TRBD1; abundance: NA; j_gene: TRBJ2-7; CDR3aa: CASSPYLDRDSAEQYF; CDR3nt: TGTGCCAGCTCACCATACCTGGACAGGGATTCCGCCGAGCAGTACTTC
v_gene: TRBV18; d_gene: NA; abundance: NA; j_gene: TRBJ1-5; CDR3aa: CASSPRGTSNQPQHF; CDR3nt: TGTGCCAGCTCACCAAGGGGAACTAGCAATCAGCCCCAGCATTTT
v_gene: TRBV7-2; d_gene: NA; abundance: NA; j_gene: TRBJ1-1; CDR3aa: CASSLAGGMNTEAFF; CDR3nt: TGTGCCAGCAGCTTAGCCGGAGGCATGAACACTGAAGCTTTCTTT
v_gene: TRBV6-1; d_gene: NA; abundance: NA; j_gene: TRBJ2-5; CDR3aa: CAGGAETQYF; CDR3nt: TGTGCGGGGGGCGCCGAGACCCAGTACTTC
v_gene: TRBV19; d_gene: NA; abundance: NA; j_gene: TRBJ1-1; CDR3aa: CASMFTNSLNTEAFF; CDR3nt: TGTGCCAGTATGTTTACGAACTCCCTGAACACTGAAGCTTTCTTT
v_gene: TRBV9; d_gene: TRBD2; abundance: NA; j_gene: TRBJ2-7; CDR3aa: CASSVATSDEQYF; CDR3nt: TGTGCCAGCAGCGTAGCCACTAGCGACGAGCAGTACTTC
v_gene: TRBV27; d_gene: NA; abundance: NA; j_gene: TRBJ1-6; CDR3aa: CASSEVPWAGSPLHF; CDR3nt: TGTGCCAGCAGTGAGGTTCCCTGGGCAGGTTCACCCCTCCACTTT
v_gene: TRBV11-2; d_gene: TRBD2; abundance: NA; j_gene: TRBJ2-3; CDR3aa: CASSPGLAGGQDTQYF; CDR3nt: TGTGCCAGCAGTCCGGGACTAGCGGGGGGGCAAGATACGCAGTATTTT
v_gene: TRBV19; d_gene: NA; abundance: NA; j_gene: TRBJ1-1; CDR3aa: CASSIPARRGNTEAFF; CDR3nt: TGTGCCAGTAGTATCCCAGCTCGCAGGGGGAACACTGAAGCTTTCTTT
v_gene: TRBV27; d_gene: TRBD1; abundance: NA; j_gene: TRBJ1-2; CDR3aa: CASGTQGAYGYTF; CDR3nt: TGTGCCAGCGGTACACAGGGGGCATATGGCTACACCTTC
v_gene: TRBV6-1; d_gene: NA; abundance: NA; j_gene: TRBJ1-3; CDR3aa: CASSDRPGNTIYF; CDR3nt: TGTGCCAGCAGTGACAGACCGGGAAACACCATATATTTT
v_gene: TRBV7-7; d_gene: TRBD1; abundance: NA; j_gene: TRBJ2-1; CDR3aa: CASSRQGASSYNEQFF; CDR3nt: TGTGCTAGCAGCCGGCAGGGGGCTAGCTCCTACAATGAGCAGTTCTTC
v_gene: TRBV5-4; d_gene: TRBD2; abundance: NA; j_gene: TRBJ2-1; CDR3aa: CASSLPSGTYNEQFF; CDR3nt: TGTGCCAGCAGCTTGCCTAGCGGAACCTACAATGAGCAGTTCTTC
v_gene: TRBV5-6; d_gene: TRBD2; abundance: NA; j_gene: TRBJ2-1; CDR3aa: CASRSARLAGVIHEQFF; CDR3nt: TGTGCCAGCAGGTCGGCCCGACTAGCGGGGGTGATCCATGAGCAGTTCTTC
v_gene: TRBV5-6; d_gene: NA; abundance: NA; j_gene: TRBJ2-3; CDR3aa: CASSLVAGTDTQYF; CDR3nt: TGTGCCAGCAGCTTGGTGGCGGGTACAGATACGCAGTATTTT
v_gene: TRBV6-5; d_gene: NA; abundance: NA; j_gene: TRBJ2-2; CDR3aa: CASRRTGELFF; CDR3nt: TGTGCCAGCAGGCGCACCGGGGAGCTGTTTTTT
v_gene: TRBV19; d_gene: NA; abundance: NA; j_gene: TRBJ1-3; CDR3aa: CASRLQDISGNTIYF; CDR3nt: TGTGCCAGTCGCCTTCAGGACATCTCTGGAAACACCATATATTTT
v_gene: TRBV27; d_gene: TRBD2; abundance: once; j_gene: TRBJ2-3; CDR3aa: CASSLSAWGGYSTDTQYF; CDR3nt: TGTGCCAGCAGTTTATCCGCCTGGGGGGGATATAGCACAGATACGCAGTATTTT
v_gene: TRBV30; d_gene: TRBD2; abundance: NA; j_gene: TRBJ2-7; CDR3aa: CAWSVIAGIFYEQYF; CDR3nt: TGTGCCTGGAGTGTAATAGCGGGAATATTCTACGAGCAGTACTTC
v_gene: TRBV5-4; d_gene: NA; abundance: NA; j_gene: TRBJ1-1; CDR3aa: CASTDSGPEAFF; CDR3nt: TGTGCCAGCACCGACTCGGGCCCTGAAGCTTTCTTT
v_gene: TRBV20-1; d_gene: NA; abundance: few; j_gene: TRBJ1-1; CDR3aa: CSARRTEAFF; CDR3nt: TGCAGTGCTAGGAGGACTGAAGCTTTCTTT